The sequence of this T cell receptor beta chain was determined in a study of somatic mutations in cytotoxic T cells in rheumatoid arthritis. Study-wide background: Sorting by flow gave nearly 100% purity for some V beta antibody-stained T-cell populations, including V beta1+ cells sequenced for TCRB. The study's findings and limits: CD8+ clonality rose with age in rheumatoid arthritis patients, unlike in healthy controls. It was found that CD8+ T-cell clonality in rheumatoid arthritis patients did not differ significantly from that in age-matched healthy controls.

Germline values: CDR1 SGHVS, CDR2 FQNEAQ. The CDR3 is made up of 15 amino acids. V lost 2 bases and J 1 base, leaving 11 bases between the germline ends. Positive selection using magnetic beads isolated the CD4+ and CD8+ cells (purity was checked by flow cytometry). Profiling relied on immunoSEQ multiplex PCR, and the TCRdb table lists in-frame clones only, not all of them. The data hold tens of thousands of clones, with roughly 80% observed a single time. With regard to this clone: What it binds is not known.

The specimen sequenced was CD8+ T cells sorted from blood. The chain uses TRBV7-8 and TRBJ1-1; TRBD1 is a possible D gene (5 bases). The receptor comes from an adult with rheumatoid arthritis. CDR3 protein: CASSLSPGKNTEAFF. CDR3 in DNA: TGTGCCAGCAGCTTATCCCCAGGGAAGAACACTGAAGCTTTCTTT.